This T cell receptor beta chain came from a study of PD-1 blockade in classical Hodgkin lymphoma. Study overall: Nivolumab was given intravenously to patients at 3 mg/kg every 2 weeks.

TCRdb's table, derived via immunoSEQ multiplex PCR, lists solely in-frame clones and lacks some. The table lists under 30,000 clones, about 80% of them singletons. General study findings and limits: Relapsed/refractory patients reportedly had the lowest baseline TCR diversity, below newly diagnosed patients, who were below healthy donors.

For this clone: The antigen is undetermined.

The CDR3 runs to 11 residues. CDR1 and CDR2 from the germline V gene are DFQATT and SNEGSKA (reference sequence). V lost 8 bases, J lost 5 bases, and 5 bases stayed unmatched. The time point is: cycle 4 day 1 (C4D1), after less than seven weeks of nivolumab. Brentuximab vedotin exposure varied among the patients, all of whom had relapsed after autologous stem cell transplantation. V gene TRBV20-1 combines with J gene TRBJ1-2; 7 bases fit TRBD1. The input for sequencing was peripheral blood mononuclear cells (PBMCs), taken before the fourth cycle of nivolumab. This TCR came from a human donor with classical Hodgkin lymphoma. CDR3 region: CSTGTDYGYTF. The CDR3 nucleotides read TGCAGTACCGGGACAGATTATGGCTACACCTTC.